The present T cell receptor (beta chain) was sequenced within a study of response to subunit inactivated influenza vaccine. Study results and limitations: Only a handful of new T cells, the authors suggested, are recruited with each seasonal influenza vaccination.

TCRdb independently ran MiXCR on the RT-PCR reads; one entry per CDR3 protein. The table lists 400,000 to 550,000 distinct CDR3 sequences, about 25% of them singletons. About this clonotype itself: Its antigen is undetermined. A junction end diverges from the germline sequence, so it may reflect a read error.

Germline V gene lookup returns CDR1 MRHNA and CDR2 SNTAGT. This CDR3 is 14 amino acids long. This material consisted of CD4+ T cells sorted from PBMCs, taken less than 6 days after vaccination. The TCR sequence derives from a man in his fifties or sixties who received an inactivated influenza vaccine. The J gene is TRBJ2-2, the V gene TRBV6-4; weak D call: TRBD1 (6 bases). The CDR3 bases are TGTGCCACCAGTCGGCAGGGGTATCCCGGGGAGCTGTTTTTT. The encoded protein is CATSRQGYPGELFF.